This T cell receptor (beta chain) was recovered during a study of cytomegalovirus exposure and HLA in healthy donors. The germline V gene encodes CDR1 MNHEY and CDR2 SMNVEV (reference sequence). This CDR3 is built from 13 residues. Both 60 Vbeta primers and 13 Jbeta primers went into the PCR. Here immunoSEQ multiplex PCR was the method, and the copy in TCRdb shows in-frame clones only, minus some. The sample consists of under 75,000 clones, about two thirds of them appearing once. Notes on the study in general: CMV serostatus alone was available as immune exposure information. A likely sequencing artifact accounted for one observed cluster of highly shared sequence variants.

In regard to this clone: Its target is unknown. Mismatch with germline at one junction end may stem from a read error.

This TCR derives from a man aged 40-55 years in good health and CMV-seropositive. The chain employs TRBV27 and TRBJ2-7, with TRBD1 identical over 8 bases. Material for sequencing was PBMCs. The CDR3 is CACRTGSSYEQYF. The DNA for the CDR3 is TGTGCCTGCAGGACAGGGAGCTCCTACGAGCAGTACTTC.